Included here is one TCR beta chain sequence, with context. Its antigen remains unknown. These data are taken from a study of T cell responses to AZD1222 COVID-19 vaccine. General observations from the study: Donors skewed white British and female; clonal diversity was possibly underestimated. An increase in Spike-specific TCR breadth and depth was observed after two AZD1222 doses.

Germline values: CDR1 MNHNS, CDR2 SASEGT. The CDR3 loop spans 17 amino acids. Losses at the gene ends were 6 bases for V and 0 bases for J; bases not matched to a gene: 7. Profiled with immunoSEQ multiplex PCR; TCRdb holds only in-frame clones, not every one. The data show 120,000 or so clones, roughly 90% seen once. The genes are TRBV6-1 and TRBJ2-1; TRBD2 matches at 11 bases. The clonotype comes from an adult who received the MenACWY meningococcal vaccine as a control. The specimen was peripheral blood, collected 28 days after the second dose of the MenACWY control vaccine. The CDR3 bases are TGTGCCAGCAGCGAACTAGCGGGGGCCAGCTCCTACAATGAGCAGTTCTTC. This encodes CASSELAGASSYNEQFF.